A single T cell receptor (beta chain) is shown here with its context. Its specificity is not known. The assay was immunoSEQ multiplex PCR, and TCRdb's table has in-frame clones only and misses some. The sample lists some 40,000 clones, 75% to 80% occurring once. This entry comes from a study of radiotherapy plus CTLA-4 blockade in lung cancer. Study-wide results and limits: Reports identified early blood T cell clone dynamics, with interferon-beta, as the best response predictor.

After removal of 3 bases from V and 4 bases from J, the junction contained 13 bases not matched to a gene. The CDR3 totals 16 residues. In germline, CDR1 is SGDLS, CDR2 YYNGEE. This TCR was recovered from a human donor with non-small cell lung cancer whose response to radiotherapy plus ipilimumab could not be evaluated. This sequence joins TRBV9 and TRBJ2-7; 7 nucleotides agree with TRBD1. The specimen was peripheral blood, collected from a patient treated with radiotherapy plus ipilimumab. The CDR3 region is CASSADRVNIPYEQYF. The CDR3 DNA is TGTGCCAGCAGCGCCGACAGGGTGAATATACCTTACGAGCAGTACTTC.